A single T cell receptor beta chain is shown here with its context. This CDR3 has 11 amino acids. Trimming stripped 3 bases from V and 7 bases from J, with 9 bases between. Per germline, CDR1 DFQATT and CDR2 SNEGSKA (reference sequence). Assay used: immunoSEQ multiplex PCR; TCRdb lists only in-frame clones, some missing. The table lists a few hundred thousand clones, more than 75% of them singletons. These data belong to a study of blood T cell repertoires in COVID-19. Study-wide background: Specimens from acute and convalescent COVID-19 originated in the United States, Italy and Spain.

In assigning cohorts, the study relied on participant-reported clinical history. Recovered status applied to Cohort 3 donors who had two consecutive negative PCRs. It also applied to those with clearance or with symptom resolution. This sequence was found in a woman aged 30 to 39 who had recovered from COVID-19. The chain combines TRBV20-1 with TRBJ1-2; no firm D call. Sequences were obtained from PBMCs or T cells enriched from blood (not recorded which). The CDR3 region has the DNA TGCAGTGCTAGGCGGGAAGCTGGCTACACCTTC. Residues: CSARREAGYTF.